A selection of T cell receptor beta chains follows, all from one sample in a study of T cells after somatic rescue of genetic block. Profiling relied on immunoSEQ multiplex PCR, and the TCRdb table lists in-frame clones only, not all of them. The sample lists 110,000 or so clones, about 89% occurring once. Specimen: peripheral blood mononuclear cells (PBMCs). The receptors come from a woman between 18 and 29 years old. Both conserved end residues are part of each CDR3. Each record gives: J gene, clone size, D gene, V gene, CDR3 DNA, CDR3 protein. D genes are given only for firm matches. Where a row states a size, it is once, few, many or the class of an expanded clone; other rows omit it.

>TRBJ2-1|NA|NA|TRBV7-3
TGTGCCAGCAGCTTAGACTACAATGAGCAGTTCTTC
CASSLDYNEQFF
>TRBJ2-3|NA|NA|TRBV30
TGTGCCTGGAGTGTGGGGGACCGCACAGATACGCAGTATTTT
CAWSVGDRTDTQYF
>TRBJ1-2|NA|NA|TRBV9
TGTGCCAGCAGCCCAGCTACGGGGGGCGCCGGTGGCTACACCTTC
CASSPATGGAGGYTF
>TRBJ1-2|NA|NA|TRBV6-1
TGTGCCAGCAGTTCGACCGTTCTCACCTATGGCTACACCTTC
CASSSTVLTYGYTF
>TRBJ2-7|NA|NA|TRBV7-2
TGTGCCAGCAGCGTCGTGTGGGGCGGATCGGGGGAGCAGTACTTC
CASSVVWGGSGEQYF
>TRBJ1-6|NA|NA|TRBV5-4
TGTGCCAGCAGCTTGGCCGATGGTTACTCACCCCTCCACTTT
CASSLADGYSPLHF
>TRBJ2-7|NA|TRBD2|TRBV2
TGTGCCAGCATCGAAAGGACTAGCGGGGTCTACGAGCAGTACTTC
CASIERTSGVYEQYF
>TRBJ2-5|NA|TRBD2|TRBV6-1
TGTGCCAGCAGTGGATTCTTAGCCGGCGGGGGGGCCGAAGAGACCCAGTACTTC
CASSGFLAGGGAEETQYF
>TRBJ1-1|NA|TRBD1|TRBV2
TGTGCCAGCAGTGGGGATTTAGGGACAGTTGAAGCTTTCTTT
CASSGDLGTVEAFF
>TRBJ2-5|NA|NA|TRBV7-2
TGTGCCAGCAGCTTACGAGGGATAGCAGGCCAAGAGACCCAGTACTTC
CASSLRGIAGQETQYF
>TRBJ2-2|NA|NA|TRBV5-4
TGTGCCAGCAGCCGGGGATCTGCGAACACCGGGGAGCTGTTTTTT
CASSRGSANTGELFF
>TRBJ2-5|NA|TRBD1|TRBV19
TGTGCCAGTAGTATAGTGGGACAGGGGGGAGAGACCCAGTACTTC
CASSIVGQGGETQYF
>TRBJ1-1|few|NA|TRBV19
TGTGCCAGTAGTATACAGGGGCGGACTGAAGCTTTCTTT
CASSIQGRTEAFF
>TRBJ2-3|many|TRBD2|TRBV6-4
TGTGCCAGCAGTGAAAGCGGGGGGGCCGGCACAGATACGCAGTATTTT
CASSESGGAGTDTQYF
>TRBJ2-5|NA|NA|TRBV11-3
TGTGCCAGCAGCTCCAAAGAGACCCAGTACTTC
CASSSKETQYF
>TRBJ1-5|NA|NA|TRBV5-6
TGTGCCAGCAGCCGGACGGTTAGCAATCAGCCCCAGCATTTT
CASSRTVSNQPQHF
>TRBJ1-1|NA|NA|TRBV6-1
TGTGCCAGCAGTGAAGACGGGGGCTGGGGGAACACTGAAGCTTTCTTT
CASSEDGGWGNTEAFF
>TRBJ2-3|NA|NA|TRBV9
TGTGCCAGCAGTGTCAGTTCAGATACGCAGTATTTT
CASSVSSDTQYF
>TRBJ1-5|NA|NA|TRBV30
TGTGCCTGGAGTGTTAGCCTTGGTCAGCCCCAGCATTTT
CAWSVSLGQPQHF
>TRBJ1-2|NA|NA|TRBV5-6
TGTGCCAGCAGCGGAACAGAGAACTATGGCTACACCTTC
CASSGTENYGYTF
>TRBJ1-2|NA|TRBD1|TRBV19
TGTGCCAGTAGTCCCCGGACAGGGTTTGGCTACACCTTC
CASSPRTGFGYTF
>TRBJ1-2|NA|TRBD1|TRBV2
TGTGCCAGCAGTTTGGCCTGGACAGGGGATGATGGCTACACCTTC
CASSLAWTGDDGYTF
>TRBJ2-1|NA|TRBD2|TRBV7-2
TGTGCCAGCAGCCCTTCCCTCGGGGGGGGTTACAATGAGCAGTTCTTC
CASSPSLGGGYNEQFF
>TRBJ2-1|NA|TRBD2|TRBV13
TGTGCCAGCAGTTCTAGCGGGGGGGATTACAATGAGCAGTTCTTC
CASSSSGGDYNEQFF
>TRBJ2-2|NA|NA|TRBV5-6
TGTGCCAGCAGCTTGACTGGTCCGAACACCGGGGAGCTGTTTTTT
CASSLTGPNTGELFF
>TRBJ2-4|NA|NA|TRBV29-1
TGCAGCGTTCTAGGGGGTGGCAAAAACATTCAGTACTTC
CSVLGGGKNIQYF
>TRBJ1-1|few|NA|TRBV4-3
TGCGCCAGCAGCCAGGGGAGGAACACTGAAGCTTTCTTT
CASSQGRNTEAFF
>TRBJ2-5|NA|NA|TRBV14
TGTGCCAGCAGCCAAGATTTCTTGGGCCAGACCCAGTACTTC
CASSQDFLGQTQYF
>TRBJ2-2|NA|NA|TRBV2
TGTGCCAGCGGTGACCGCTCAAAGACCGGGGAGCTGTTTTTT
CASGDRSKTGELFF
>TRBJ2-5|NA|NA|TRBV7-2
TGTGCCAGCAAACAGGAGCATCAAGAGACCCAGTACTTC
CASKQEHQETQYF
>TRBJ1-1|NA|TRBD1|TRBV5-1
TGCGCCAGCAGCTTGACGGACAGGGGTATAGGGAACACTGAAGCTTTCTTT
CASSLTDRGIGNTEAFF
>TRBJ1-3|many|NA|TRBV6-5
TGTGCCAGCAGTTACTCTGCACGGGGAAACACCATATATTTT
CASSYSARGNTIYF
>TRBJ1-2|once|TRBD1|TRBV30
TGTGCCTGGACAGGGGGCGGTTATGGCTACACCTTC
CAWTGGGYGYTF
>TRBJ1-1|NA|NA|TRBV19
TGTGCCAGTAGCGGGCAGAACACTGAAGCTTTCTTT
CASSGQNTEAFF
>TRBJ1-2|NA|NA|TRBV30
TGTGCCTGGAGTGCGGACGGAGATGAGTATGGCTACACCTTC
CAWSADGDEYGYTF
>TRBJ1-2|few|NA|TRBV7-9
TGTGCCAGCAGCGATACGGACAGCTTTAACTATGGCTACACCTTC
CASSDTDSFNYGYTF
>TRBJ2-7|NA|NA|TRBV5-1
TGCGCCAGCAGCTTGGCCGAACAGGCAACCTCCGAGCAGTACTTC
CASSLAEQATSEQYF
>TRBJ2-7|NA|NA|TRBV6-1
TGTGCCAGCAGCGCCGTATGGGGGTACGAGCAGTACTTC
CASSAVWGYEQYF
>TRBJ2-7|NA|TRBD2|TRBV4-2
TGTGCCAGCAGCCGTACTAGCGATCCCTCCTACGAGCAGTACTTC
CASSRTSDPSYEQYF
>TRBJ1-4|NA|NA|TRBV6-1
TGTGCCAGCAGTGAAGCCGGGCGGGAAAATGAAAAACTGTTTTTT
CASSEAGRENEKLFF
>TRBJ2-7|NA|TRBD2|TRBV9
TGTGCCAGCAGCGTAGAGGGCGGGAGAGCCTACGAGCAGTACTTC
CASSVEGGRAYEQYF